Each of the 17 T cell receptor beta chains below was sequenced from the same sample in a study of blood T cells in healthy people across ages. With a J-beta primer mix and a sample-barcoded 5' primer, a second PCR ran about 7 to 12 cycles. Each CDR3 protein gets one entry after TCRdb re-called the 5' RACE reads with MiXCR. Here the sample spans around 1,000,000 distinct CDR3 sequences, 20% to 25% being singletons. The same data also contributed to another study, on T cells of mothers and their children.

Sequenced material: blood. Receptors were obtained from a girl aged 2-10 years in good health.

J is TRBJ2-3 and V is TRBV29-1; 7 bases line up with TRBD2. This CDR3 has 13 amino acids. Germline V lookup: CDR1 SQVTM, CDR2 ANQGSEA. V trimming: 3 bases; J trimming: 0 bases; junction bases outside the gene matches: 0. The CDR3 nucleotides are TGCAGCGTTGATAGCGGGAGCACAGATACGCAGTATTTT. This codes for CSVDSGSTDTQYF.

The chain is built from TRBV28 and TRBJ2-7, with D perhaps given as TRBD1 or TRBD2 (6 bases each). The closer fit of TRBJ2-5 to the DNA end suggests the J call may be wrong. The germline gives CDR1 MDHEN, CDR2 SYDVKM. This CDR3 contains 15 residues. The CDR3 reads CASSLPLGGRKTQYF. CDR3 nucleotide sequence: TGTGCCAGCAGTCTCCCCCTTGGGGGGCGAAAGACCCAGTACTTC.

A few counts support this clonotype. CDR3 amino acids: CASNPGVYTGELFF. CDR3 sequence (DNA): TGTGCCAGCAACCCAGGGGTTTACACCGGGGAGCTGTTTTTT. V usage is TRBV5-6 and J usage is TRBJ2-2; perhaps TRBD1 as D (6 bases). The CDR3 loop spans 14 amino acids. Germline V lookup: CDR1 SGHDT, CDR2 YYEEEE. Trimming shortened V by 6 bases and J by 3 bases, and 12 bases separated the two germline ends.

The CDR3 here is CASSKVSEQYF. The CDR3 region has the DNA TGTGCCAGCAGCAAAGTCAGCGAGCAGTACTTC. V and J are TRBV21-1 and TRBJ2-7. TRBV21-1 corresponds to a pseudogene. The CDR3 runs to 11 residues.

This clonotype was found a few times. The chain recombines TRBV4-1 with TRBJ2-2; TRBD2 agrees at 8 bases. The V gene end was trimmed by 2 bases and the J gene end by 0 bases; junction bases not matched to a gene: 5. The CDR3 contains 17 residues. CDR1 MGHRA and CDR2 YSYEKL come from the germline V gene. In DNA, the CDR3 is TGCGCCAGCAGCCAACCCCCGGGGGGGCCGAACACCGGGGAGCTGTTTTTT. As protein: CASSQPPGGPNTGELFF.

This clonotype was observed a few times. As DNA, the CDR3 is TGCAGTGCTAGAGGGACAGGGCAATATGGCTACACCTTC. It yields the protein CSARGTGQYGYTF. The chain combines TRBV20-1 with TRBJ1-2; 8 bases map to TRBD1. CDR1 and CDR2 from the germline V gene are DFQATT and SNEGSKA (reference sequence). CDR3 length: 13 amino acids. Germline trimming cut 1 base from V and 5 bases from J; bases unmatched to any gene: 3.

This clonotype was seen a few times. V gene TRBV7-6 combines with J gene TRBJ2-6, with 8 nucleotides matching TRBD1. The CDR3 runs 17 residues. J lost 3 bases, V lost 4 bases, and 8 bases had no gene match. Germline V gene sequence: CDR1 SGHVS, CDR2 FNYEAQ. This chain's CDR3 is CASSSKPTGDGANVLTF. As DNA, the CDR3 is TGTGCCAGCAGCTCGAAACCGACAGGGGATGGGGCCAACGTCCTGACTTTC.

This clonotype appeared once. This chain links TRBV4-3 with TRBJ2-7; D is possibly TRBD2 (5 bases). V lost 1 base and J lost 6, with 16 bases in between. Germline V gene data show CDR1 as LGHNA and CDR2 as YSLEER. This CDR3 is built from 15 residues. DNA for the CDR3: TGCGCCAGCAGCCAAGTTTCTGGGCTTGGGAGCGAGCAGTACTTC. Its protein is CASSQVSGLGSEQYF.

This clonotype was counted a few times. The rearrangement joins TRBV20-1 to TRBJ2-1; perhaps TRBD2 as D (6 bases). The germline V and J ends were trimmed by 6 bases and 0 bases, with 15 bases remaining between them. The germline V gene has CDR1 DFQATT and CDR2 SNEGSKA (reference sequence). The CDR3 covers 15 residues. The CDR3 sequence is CSALLRGSSYNEQFF. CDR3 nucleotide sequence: TGCAGTGCGCTGCTCCGGGGGAGCTCCTACAATGAGCAGTTCTTC.

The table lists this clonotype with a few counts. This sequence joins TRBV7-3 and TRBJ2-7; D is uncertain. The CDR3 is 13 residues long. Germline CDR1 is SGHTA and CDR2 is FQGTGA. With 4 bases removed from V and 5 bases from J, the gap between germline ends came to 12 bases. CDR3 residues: CASSSPDRNEQYF. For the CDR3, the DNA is TGTGCCAGCAGCTCCCCCGATCGGAACGAGCAGTACTTC.

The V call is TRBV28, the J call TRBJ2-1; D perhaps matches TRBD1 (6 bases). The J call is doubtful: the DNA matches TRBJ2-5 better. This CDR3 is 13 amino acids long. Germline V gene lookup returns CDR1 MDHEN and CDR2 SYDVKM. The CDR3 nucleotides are TGTGCCGGGGGCGACAGAATAGAAGAGACCCAGTACTTC. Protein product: CAGGDRIEETQYF.

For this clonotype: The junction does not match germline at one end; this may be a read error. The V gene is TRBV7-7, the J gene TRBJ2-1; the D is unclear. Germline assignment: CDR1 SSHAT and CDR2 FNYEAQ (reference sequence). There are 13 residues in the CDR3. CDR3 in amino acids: CASSLRPTNEQFF. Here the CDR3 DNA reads TGTGCTAGCAGCTTAAGGCCAACTAATGAGCAGTTCTTC. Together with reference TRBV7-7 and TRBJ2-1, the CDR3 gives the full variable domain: GAGVSQSPRYKVTKRGQDVTLRCDPISSHATLYWYQQALGQGPEFLTYFNYEAQPDKSGLPSDRFSAERPEGSISTLTIQRTEQRDSAMYRCASSLRPTNEQFFGPGTRLTVL.

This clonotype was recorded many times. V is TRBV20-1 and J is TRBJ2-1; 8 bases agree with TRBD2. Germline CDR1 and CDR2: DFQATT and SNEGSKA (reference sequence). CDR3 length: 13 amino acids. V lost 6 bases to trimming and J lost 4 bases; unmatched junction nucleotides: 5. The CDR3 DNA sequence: TGCAGTGCCCCCGGGGGGGATTACAATGAGCAGTTCTTC. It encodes CSAPGGDYNEQFF.

Written as DNA, the CDR3 is TGCAGTTGGCCCGGAGGCGGGTGGGATACGCAGTATTTT. Its translation: CSWPGGGWDTQYF. The gene calls are TRBV20-1 and TRBJ2-3; perhaps TRBD2 as D (5 bases). V was clipped by 8 bases and J by 6 bases, with 18 bases between them. Germline V gene data show CDR1 as DFQATT and CDR2 as SNEGSKA (reference sequence). This CDR3 is 13 amino acids long.

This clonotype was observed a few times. CDR3 nucleotide sequence: TGTGCCAGCAGTGAATATGGGGAGGGCTATGGCTACACCTTC. The encoded protein is CASSEYGEGYGYTF. The rearrangement joins TRBV25-1 to TRBJ1-2; no firm D call. Looked up from germline, CDR1 is MGHDK and CDR2 is SYGVNS. The germline V and J ends were trimmed by 0 bases and 4 bases, with 9 bases remaining between them. The CDR3 is 14 residues long.

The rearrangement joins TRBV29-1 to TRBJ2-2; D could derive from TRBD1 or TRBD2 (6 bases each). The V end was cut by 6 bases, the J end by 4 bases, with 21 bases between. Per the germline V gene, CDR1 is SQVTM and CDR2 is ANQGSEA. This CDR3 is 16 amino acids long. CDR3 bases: TGCAGCGTGGACTACGGGGGCCCGCGCGTCACCGGGGAGCTGTTTTTT. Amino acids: CSVDYGGPRVTGELFF.

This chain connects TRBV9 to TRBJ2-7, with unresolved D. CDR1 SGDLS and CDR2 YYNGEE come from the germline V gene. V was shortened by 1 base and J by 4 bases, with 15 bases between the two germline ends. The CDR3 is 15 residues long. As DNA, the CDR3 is TGTGCCAGCAGCGTAAGATCAGAACTCGGTTACGAGCAGTACTTC. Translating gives CASSVRSELGYEQYF.